This T cell receptor (beta chain) is from a study of technical replicates of blood from several donors (dated by TCRdb to between 2016 and 2019). The CDR3 runs 14 residues from the cysteine to the phenylalanine. CDR3 DNA only is kept here, 42 bases in frame from base 1. CDR1 and CDR2 are read off the germline V gene as SGHRS and YFSETQ. The junction shows trimming of 1 base on V and 1 base on J, plus 8 bases between the germline ends. Library prep was done by the immunoSEQ multiplex PCR assay. In TCRdb, the immuneACCESS table is reduced to in-frame sequences with V and J assigned. These tables do not hold every clone; where another copy was compared, an unresolved V gene accounts for under half, and the others remain unexplained. The sample table shows under 100,000 clones, and 95% are seen once. The ten largest clones capture roughly 0.2% of the sample. With respect to this clone: Its recognized antigen is unknown. Base qualities are missing; no much larger clone stands one base away.

The TCR comes from a human donor in good health. This sequence uses TRBV5-1 and TRBJ1-1, with no confidently assigned D gene. The sequencing sample was made of T cells isolated from PBMCs. The DNA sequence is as follows: TGCGCCAGCAGCTTGAACTTTCAGAACACTGAAGCTTTCTTT. Translated, this gives CASSLNFQNTEAFF. With the rest looked up from the reference TRBV5-1 and TRBJ1-1 genes rather than sequenced, the full variable domain is KAGVTQTPRYLIKTRGQQVTLSCSPISGHRSVSWYQQTPGQGLQFLFEYFSETQRNKGNFPGRFSGRQFSNSRSEMNVSTLELGDSALYLCASSLNFQNTEAFFGQGTRLTVV.